Presented here are 10 T cell receptor beta chains from one specimen sequenced in a study of blood T cells in healthy people across ages. The second PCR ran about 7 to 12 cycles with a sample-barcoded 5' primer and J-beta primers. TCRdb ran MiXCR on the 5' RACE reads and lists one entry per CDR3 protein. The sample records hundreds of thousands of distinct CDR3 sequences, 20% to 30% being singletons. These same data were also listed under a study on T cells of mothers and their children.

The sequenced sample consisted of blood. The receptors were sampled from a boy between 10 and 17 years old in good health.

This sequence joins TRBV12-3 or TRBV12-4 and TRBJ2-1; no firm D call. The V gene lost 6 bases and the J gene lost 11 bases, with 8 bases spanning the gap. This CDR3 is built from 10 residues. The CDR3 nucleotides read TGTGCCAGCAGCCAGAATAAGCAGTTCTTC. This codes for CASSQNKQFF.

In its sample, this clonotype was seen a few times. A junction end diverges from the germline sequence, so it may reflect a read error. The J gene is TRBJ2-2, the V gene TRBV27; TRBD1 is a possible D gene (6 bases). CDR1 is MNHEY, CDR2 SMNVEV, per germline (reference sequence). CDR3 size: 19 residues. The CDR3 here is CASTGGRTTFSTKSGERFF. The CDR3 DNA reads TGTGCCAGCACTGGGGGCCGGACCACGTTCAGCACTAAATCCGGGGAGCGGTTTTTT.

The sample holds a few counts of this clonotype. The V and J genes are TRBV7-9 and TRBJ1-1; D unresolved. Germline CDR1 and CDR2: SEHNR and FQNEAQ (reference sequence). The CDR3 totals 15 residues. The V end was cut by 4 bases, the J end by 1 base, with 13 bases between. CDR3 coding DNA: TGTGCCAGCAGCTCCCCCAATCCCGGGAACACTGAAGCTTTCTTT. Translation: CASSSPNPGNTEAFF. Filled out from reference TRBV7-9 and TRBJ1-1, the complete variable domain reads DTGVSQNPRHKITKRGQNVTFRCDPISEHNRLYWYRQTLGQGPEFLTYFQNEAQLEKSRLLSDRFSAERPKGSFSTLEIQRTEQGDSAMYLCASSSPNPGNTEAFFGQGTRLTVV.

This clonotype was detected a few times. The rearrangement joins TRBV28 to TRBJ1-1, with D perhaps matching TRBD1 (5 bases). Per the germline V gene, CDR1 is MDHEN and CDR2 is SYDVKM. Trimming removed 8 bases from V and 0 bases from J, with 10 bases in between. This CDR3 contains 13 residues. CDR3 nucleotides: TGTGCCAGCGGGGGACTGATGAACACTGAAGCTTTCTTT. The encoded protein is CASGGLMNTEAFF.

This rearrangement joins TRBV6-2 or TRBV6-3 to TRBJ2-5, with a possible D match to TRBD2 (5 bases). V lost 2 bases and J lost 9, with 10 bases in between. The CDR3 sequence is 12 residues long. CDR1 is MNHEY and CDR2 is SVGEGT in the germline V gene. The CDR3 reads CASSYGEWAQYF. CDR3 coding DNA: TGTGCCAGCAGTTACGGGGAGTGGGCCCAGTACTTC.

The chain uses TRBV20-1 and TRBJ1-2; D uncertain. Trimming pared 7 bases from V and 5 bases from J, leaving 11 bases between. This CDR3 is built from 11 residues. In germline, CDR1 is DFQATT, CDR2 SNEGSKA (reference sequence). The CDR3 region is CSVLEAYGYTF. The DNA for the CDR3 is TGCAGTGTTCTCGAAGCATATGGCTACACCTTC.

This chain uses TRBV28 with TRBJ2-3, with TRBD2 matching 8 bases. Per the germline V gene, CDR1 is MDHEN and CDR2 is SYDVKM. CDR3 length: 14 amino acids. Trimming removed 5 bases from V and 6 bases from J; junction bases left unmatched: 7. CDR3 sequence: CASSPGGRQDTQYF. Written as DNA, the CDR3 is TGTGCCAGCAGTCCGGGCGGGAGGCAGGATACGCAGTATTTT.

V and J are TRBV9 and TRBJ2-2; D gene ambiguous. The CDR3 is 12 residues long. The V and J ends lost 4 bases and 4 bases respectively, with 5 bases between them. CDR1 and CDR2 (germline): SGDLS, YYNGEE. The CDR3 DNA is TGTGCCAGCAGCCCATTCACCGGGGAGCTGTTTTTT. Its translation is CASSPFTGELFF.

This clonotype has more than one count but fewer than ten. V usage is TRBV11-2 and J usage is TRBJ2-4; 8 bases fit TRBD1. The V gene end was trimmed by 7 bases and the J gene end by 9 bases; junction bases not matched to a gene: 14. The germline gives CDR1 SGHAT, CDR2 FQNNGV. The CDR3 loop spans 15 amino acids. The CDR3 bases are TGTGCCAGCAACCACGGACAGGGCCGGCATGGCATTCAGTACTTC. Protein sequence: CASNHGQGRHGIQYF.

In this sample, this clonotype turned up many times. The chain joins TRBV4-2 to TRBJ2-7; TRBD2 aligns across 11 bases. The V and J ends lost 0 bases and 5 bases, in that order; junction bases with no gene match: 3. This CDR3 has 15 residues. Germline CDR1 is LGHNA and CDR2 is YNFKEQ. The CDR3 loop reads CASSQDTSGSDEQYF. The CDR3 DNA reads as TGTGCCAGCAGCCAAGATACTAGCGGGAGTGACGAGCAGTACTTC.